These T cell receptor beta chains were read from a single sample in a study of post-analysis software for immune sequencing data. Each CDR3 protein gets one entry after TCRdb re-called the PCR reads with MiXCR. The table shows under 900,000 distinct CDR3 sequences, with approximately 50% occurring only once. The sequenced sample was blood. These receptor sequences come from a girl between 5 and 17 years old with multiple sclerosis. Both conserved end residues are part of each CDR3. Fields, in order: CDR3 protein, CDR3 DNA, V gene, D gene, clone size, J gene. D genes are given only for firm matches. Some rows have no size entry. The others give once, few or many, or a class for an expanded clone.

CASTRDPAGVQPQHF | TGTGCCAGCACCCGAGACCCCGCAGGGGTTCAGCCCCAGCATTTT | TRBV7-2 | NA | few | TRBJ1-5
CASLGPNGDIQYF | TGTGCCAGCTTAGGACCCAACGGGGACATTCAGTACTTC | TRBV2 | NA | NA | TRBJ2-4
CATSRDRGNSNYGYTF | TGTGCCACCAGCAGAGACCGGGGGAATTCTAACTATGGCTACACCTTC | TRBV15 | NA | NA | TRBJ1-2
CSAMAGTGLSNEQFF | TGCAGTGCTATGGCCGGGACAGGGCTCTCCAATGAGCAGTTCTTC | TRBV20-1 | TRBD1 | once | TRBJ2-1
CASSQDRGLEGWWNSYEQYF | TGTGCCAGCAGCCAAGATCGCGGACTAGAAGGTTGGTGGAACTCCTACGAGCAGTACTTC | TRBV14 | TRBD2 | once | TRBJ2-7
CSVGSTSGKNIQYF | TGCAGCGTTGGGTCGACTAGCGGAAAAAACATTCAGTACTTC | TRBV29-1 | TRBD2 | NA | TRBJ2-4
CASSYSIGDTQYF | TGTGCCAGCAGTTACTCGATTGGGGATACGCAGTATTTT | TRBV6-2/TRBV6-3 | NA | NA | TRBJ2-3
CASGKDRNSPLHF | TGTGCTAGTGGGAAGGACAGGAATTCACCCCTCCACTTT | TRBV12-5 | TRBD1 | few | TRBJ1-6
CASSAGQGMSQPQHF | TGTGCCAGCAGTGCGGGACAGGGAATGAGTCAGCCCCAGCATTTT | TRBV2 | TRBD1 | NA | TRBJ1-5
CSARAAGLAGGTYEQYF | TGCAGTGCTAGAGCCGCCGGACTAGCGGGAGGTACCTACGAGCAGTACTTC | TRBV20-1 | TRBD2 | NA | TRBJ2-7
CASSLGHSPSEQFF | TGTGCCAGCAGTTTGGGACATTCCCCGAGTGAGCAGTTCTTC | TRBV27 | NA | NA | TRBJ2-1
CASSPLGAAGIYGYTF | TGTGCCAGCAGCCCCCTCGGGGCCGCGGGAATCTATGGCTACACCTTC | TRBV7-3 | NA | NA | TRBJ1-2
CSVGLINSGSLRNEQFF | TGCAGCGTTGGCCTAATAAATAGCGGGAGTTTGAGGAATGAGCAGTTCTTC | TRBV29-1 | TRBD2 | NA | TRBJ2-1
CASGGTGDNSPLHF | TGTGCCAGCGGGGGGACAGGAGATAATTCACCCCTCCACTTT | TRBV6-5 | TRBD1 | NA | TRBJ1-6
CASSSVGQGARSQETQYF | TGTGCCAGCAGCTCTGTCGGACAGGGGGCGCGGTCCCAAGAGACCCAGTACTTC | TRBV7-9 | TRBD1 | few | TRBJ2-5
CASRTGTGTRETNEQFF | TGTGCCAGCAGGACTGGGACCGGGACTAGAGAGACGAATGAGCAGTTCTTC | TRBV12-3/TRBV12-4 | TRBD2 | NA | TRBJ2-1
CSGTVYNEQFF | TGCAGTGGGACAGTCTACAATGAGCAGTTCTTC | TRBV20-1 | NA | NA | TRBJ2-1
CASSLRDLSTDTQYF | TGTGCCAGCAGCTTAAGGGACCTGAGCACAGATACGCAGTATTTT | TRBV7-2 | NA | few | TRBJ2-3
CSARDKRGTQETQYF | TGCAGTGCTAGAGATAAGCGGGGGACCCAAGAGACCCAGTACTTC | TRBV20-1 | TRBD2 | NA | TRBJ2-5
CSASQGDEQFF | TGCAGTGCAAGCCAGGGGGATGAGCAGTTCTTC | TRBV20-1 | TRBD1 | NA | TRBJ2-1
CASSQEPALADQETQYF | TGTGCCAGCAGCCAAGAGCCCGCCCTAGCGGACCAAGAGACCCAGTACTTC | TRBV14 | TRBD2 | NA | TRBJ2-5
CATEIGILGGYTF | TGTGCCACTGAAATCGGGATCTTGGGAGGCTACACCTTC | TRBV12-3/TRBV12-4 | NA | NA | TRBJ1-2
CASKGLQETQYF | TGTGCCAGCAAAGGACTGCAAGAGACCCAGTACTTC | TRBV2 | NA | few | TRBJ2-5
CASSTTRTGNTEAFF | TGTGCCAGCAGTACCACTCGGACGGGGAACACTGAAGCTTTCTTT | TRBV28 | NA | NA | TRBJ1-1
CSVVFRGTEAFF | TGCAGCGTTGTCTTCCGGGGCACTGAAGCTTTCTTT | TRBV29-1 | NA | few | TRBJ1-1
CASSARTSGPIAYEQFF | TGTGCCAGCAGTGCCCGGACTAGCGGGCCCATCGCCTATGAGCAGTTCTTC | TRBV2 | TRBD2 | few | TRBJ2-1
CSAAVGGGRAAKNIQYF | TGCAGTGCAGCCGTCGGGGGCGGGAGGGCAGCCAAAAACATTCAGTACTTC | TRBV20-1 | TRBD2 | NA | TRBJ2-4
CASSQPGQGDEQFF | TGTGCCAGCAGCCAGCCCGGGCAGGGGGATGAGCAGTTCTTC | TRBV14 | TRBD1 | NA | TRBJ2-1
CASSIFIGQGGEQYF | TGTGCCAGCAGCATCTTTATCGGACAGGGTGGCGAGCAGTACTTC | TRBV12-3/TRBV12-4 | TRBD1 | few | TRBJ2-7
CASSPQQQGVSGYTF | TGTGCCAGCAGCCCCCAACAACAGGGGGTCTCCGGCTACACCTTC | TRBV14 | TRBD1 | NA | TRBJ1-2
CSDRRGGSYNEQFF | TGCAGCGACCGCCGGGGGGGGTCCTACAATGAGCAGTTCTTC | TRBV29-1 | TRBD2 | NA | TRBJ2-1
CASSLVLRTLTYNEQFF | TGCGCCAGCAGCTTGGTTCTCCGTACCCTTACCTACAATGAGCAGTTCTTC | TRBV5-1 | NA | NA | TRBJ2-1
CAIRGGGLAALDTQYF | TGTGCCATCAGGGGTGGAGGACTAGCGGCCCTTGATACGCAGTATTTT | TRBV10-3 | TRBD2 | NA | TRBJ2-3
CASSRIPLSTDTQYF | TGTGCCAGCAGCCGGATCCCACTTAGCACAGATACGCAGTATTTT | TRBV12-3/TRBV12-4 | NA | few | TRBJ2-3
CATSRDDRGLDTQYF | TGTGCCACCAGCAGAGATGACAGGGGGTTAGATACGCAGTATTTT | TRBV15 | TRBD1 | NA | TRBJ2-3
CSVVGLAGRETQYF | TGCAGCGTTGTCGGGCTTGCAGGCCGAGAGACCCAGTACTTC | TRBV29-1 | NA | NA | TRBJ2-5
CSVETRLKELFF | TGCAGCGTTGAAACCCGACTGAAGGAGCTGTTTTTT | TRBV29-1 | NA | NA | TRBJ2-2
CASSFIGGRAQYF | TGTGCCAGCAGCTTTATAGGGGGGAGGGCGCAGTATTTT | TRBV7-2 | NA | NA | TRBJ2-3
CASSNPKLAGGPSTGASVLTF | TGCGCCAGCAGCAACCCAAAACTAGCGGGGGGGCCTTCGACTGGGGCCAGCGTCCTGACTTTC | TRBV5-1 | TRBD2 | NA | TRBJ2-6
CASVGGQGVGEQYF | TGTGCCAGCGTCGGAGGACAGGGTGTCGGCGAGCAGTACTTC | TRBV6-1 | TRBD1 | many | TRBJ2-7
CASCPKPSGLTYEQYF | TGCGCCAGCTGCCCTAAACCTAGCGGGCTTACCTACGAGCAGTACTTC | TRBV5-1 | TRBD2 | NA | TRBJ2-7
CSADTGTVQETQYF | TGCAGTGCGGATACGGGCACAGTTCAAGAGACCCAGTACTTC | TRBV20-1 | NA | NA | TRBJ2-5
CASSLRQNYEQYF | TGTGCCAGCAGCTTAAGGCAGAACTACGAGCAGTACTTC | TRBV7-2 | NA | NA | TRBJ2-7
CASSLEGTSGPSSYNEQFF | TGCGCCAGCAGCTTGGAAGGGACTAGCGGGCCGAGCTCCTACAATGAGCAGTTCTTC | TRBV5-1 | TRBD2 | many | TRBJ2-1
CASNDHRVRWNTEAFF | TGTGCCAGCAACGACCACAGGGTCCGTTGGAACACTGAAGCTTTCTTT | TRBV6-5 | NA | NA | TRBJ1-1
CASSLDPGARNSPLHF | TGTGCCAGCAGCTTAGACCCGGGGGCGCGGAATTCACCCCTCCACTTT | TRBV7-2 | NA | NA | TRBJ1-6
CASSQDETYEQYF | TGCGCCAGCAGCCAAGATGAGACCTACGAGCAGTACTTC | TRBV4-1 | NA | NA | TRBJ2-7
CASRGGSGTSGSIHEQYF | TGTGCCAGCAGGGGGGGTTCCGGGACTAGCGGGAGTATCCACGAGCAGTACTTC | TRBV2 | TRBD2 | NA | TRBJ2-7
CSVHRGGSYEQYF | TGCAGCGTGCACCGAGGTGGGTCCTACGAGCAGTACTTC | TRBV29-1 | NA | NA | TRBJ2-7
CASSHGGGGWGYGYTF | TGTGCCAGCAGCCATGGCGGAGGGGGCTGGGGCTATGGCTACACCTTC | TRBV25-1 | TRBD1 | NA | TRBJ1-2
CASSEDRVIYGYTF | TGTGCCAGCAGTGAGGACAGGGTGATCTATGGCTACACCTTC | TRBV6-6 | TRBD1 | few | TRBJ1-2
CSGWDRDRGFLYGYTF | TGCAGTGGCTGGGACCGGGACAGGGGCTTTCTCTATGGCTACACCTTC | TRBV20-1 | TRBD1 | few | TRBJ1-2
CSASIHTNSYEQYF | TGCAGTGCTAGTATCCATACTAACTCCTACGAGCAGTACTTC | TRBV20-1 | NA | NA | TRBJ2-7
CASSLLGLNTEAFF | TGCGCCAGCAGCCTGTTAGGATTGAACACTGAAGCTTTCTTT | TRBV5-1 | NA | NA | TRBJ1-1
CASSYGGDLQYF | TGTGCCAGCAGTTACGGCGGAGACCTACAGTATTTT | TRBV6-2/TRBV6-3 | NA | few | TRBJ2-3